These 3 T cell receptor beta chains came from one sample sequenced in a study of blood T cell repertoires in COVID-19. Repertoires were generated with immunoSEQ multiplex PCR, while TCRdb's copy carries only in-frame clones and drops some. This repertoire shows 200,000 to 250,000 clones, approximately 82% found once; its top ten account for about an eighth. The specimen sequenced was peripheral blood. These receptors were taken from a woman aged 40 to 50 with acute or convalescent COVID-19.

The chain employs TRBV6-5 and TRBJ1-6; D possibly corresponds to TRBD1 (5 bases). V was clipped by 6 bases and J by 3 bases, with 9 bases between them. The CDR3 has 14 amino acids. Germline V gene data show CDR1 as MNHEY and CDR2 as SVGAGI. The DNA for the CDR3 is TGTGCCAGCAGCCGGACAAGCTATAATTCACCCCTCCACTTT. The encoded protein is CASSRTSYNSPLHF.

This clone was detected ten times or more. The chain carries TRBV6-2 or TRBV6-3 and TRBJ1-2; D unclear. Trimming cost V 5 bases and J 1 base, with 11 bases left between them. CDR1 is MNHEY, CDR2 SVGEGT, per germline. This CDR3 has 14 amino acids. CDR3 protein: CASSKPLGNYGYTF. The CDR3 DNA reads as TGTGCCAGCAGTAAACCCCTCGGTAACTATGGCTACACCTTC.

The gene calls are TRBV6-5 and TRBJ1-1; D is uncertain. V dropped 0 bases and J dropped 1 base, with 6 bases sitting between them. CDR3 length: 14 residues. Germline V gene lookup returns CDR1 MNHEY and CDR2 SVGAGI. In DNA, the CDR3 is TGTGCCAGCAGTTACTCGACACGGAACACTGAAGCTTTCTTT. Translation: CASSYSTRNTEAFF.